The source of this TCR beta chain is a study of blood T cell repertoires in COVID-19. The method was immunoSEQ multiplex PCR; TCRdb's version includes in-frame clones alone and lacks a portion of them. The table includes fewer than 400,000 clones, roughly 87% detected once. Each participant's cohort was designated according to participant-reported clinical history. The junction had 9 bases not matched to a gene; V was cut back by 5 bases and J by 6 bases. The CDR3 is 14 residues long. CDR1 and CDR2 (germline): MNHNY, SVGAGI (reference sequence). The chain has TRBV6-6 and TRBJ2-7; 8 positions agree with TRBD2. The sequenced sample was PBMCs or T cells enriched from blood (not recorded which). This sequence was found in a woman aged 18-29 years who had recovered from COVID-19. CDR3 coding DNA: TGTGCCAGCAGTACGGGACTAGTCGGGGCCGAGCAGTACTTC. This sequence encodes CASSTGLVGAEQYF.